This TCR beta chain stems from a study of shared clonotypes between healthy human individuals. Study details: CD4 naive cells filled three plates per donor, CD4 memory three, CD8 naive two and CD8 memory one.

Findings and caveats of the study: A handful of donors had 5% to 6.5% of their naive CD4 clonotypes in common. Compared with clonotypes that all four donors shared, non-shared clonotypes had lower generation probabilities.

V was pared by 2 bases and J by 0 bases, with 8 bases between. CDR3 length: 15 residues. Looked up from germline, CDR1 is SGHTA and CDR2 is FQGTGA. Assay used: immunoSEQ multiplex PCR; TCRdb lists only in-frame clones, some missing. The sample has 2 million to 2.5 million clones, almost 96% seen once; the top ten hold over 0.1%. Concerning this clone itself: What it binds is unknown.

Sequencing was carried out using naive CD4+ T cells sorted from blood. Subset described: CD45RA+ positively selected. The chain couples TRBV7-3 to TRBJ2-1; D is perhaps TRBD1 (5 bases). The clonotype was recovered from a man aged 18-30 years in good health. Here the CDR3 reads CASSLEQGSYNEQFF. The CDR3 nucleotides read TGTGCCAGCAGCTTAGAGCAGGGCTCCTACAATGAGCAGTTCTTC.